At least ten counts were recorded for the clone carrying this T cell receptor (beta chain). The target antigen is unknown. This CDR3 is built from 15 residues. The V and J ends lost 2 bases and 0 bases respectively, with 8 bases between them. CDR1 and CDR2 (germline): SGHTA, FQGNSA. Isolation recovered at least 6.5 million PBMCs from every sample. This sample was taken from a study of blood T cells in healthy people across ages. General observations from the study: Long-lived donors exceeded aged donors in naive CD4+ cells and diversity.

The second PCR ran roughly 7 to 12 cycles with a sample-barcoded 5' primer and J-beta primers. TCRdb recomputed calls from the 5' RACE reads with MiXCR, one row per CDR3 protein. The data contain some 640,000 distinct CDR3 sequences, roughly 30% of them seen just once; the ten biggest clones take up more than 15%. The receptor comes from a woman aged 80 or older in good health. The chain recombines TRBV7-2 with TRBJ1-5; tentative D call: TRBD1 (5 bases). Input material: blood. The CDR3 DNA sequence: TGTGCCAGCAGCTTACAGGACAATAGCAATCAGCCCCAGCATTTT. It is translated as CASSLQDNSNQPQHF.